This TCR beta chain was sequenced during a study of shared clonotypes between healthy human individuals. In the original analysis: Quality scores were absent from the junction-only immunoSEQ sequences, so filtering differed. This table comes from immunoSEQ multiplex PCR, and its TCRdb copy is limited to in-frame clones, with some not included. The V and J calls and clone size are taken from that table; D and trimming were inferred from the DNA. The sample lists 1.5 million to 1.9 million clones, around 98% occurring once. Germline V CDR1 and CDR2: MNHNS, SASEGT. The CDR3 is 15 residues long. Trimming removed 2 bases from V and 6 bases from J; junction bases left unmatched: 6.

The sequenced material came from naive CD4+ T cells sorted from blood. Regarding subset: CD45RA+ positively selected. The chain uses TRBV6-1 and TRBJ2-1; 8 bases fit TRBD1. The source of this sequence is a man aged 25-40 years in good health. CDR3 sequence: CASSERVTGGNEQFF. CDR3 DNA sequence: TGTGCCAGCAGTGAAAGGGTCACAGGGGGCAATGAGCAGTTCTTC.